This T cell receptor beta chain was identified in a study of a mutant IDH1 vaccine in newly diagnosed glioma. Study background: It was radiotherapy, temozolomide, or both that patients received previously, with most receiving both. Study-wide results and caveats: Pseudoprogression showed no apparent link to changes in top peripheral T cell clonotypes. Among patients, approximately 93% showed immune responses induced by the vaccine.

Trimming removed 6 bases from V and 5 bases from J, with 8 bases in between. CDR1 is LNHDA, CDR2 SQIVND, per germline (reference sequence). The CDR3 is 11 amino acids. Time point described: baseline, week 1 (first vaccination visit). Regarding treatment: pre-vaccination baseline after standard-of-care therapy. Astrocytomas found in donors were new, WHO grade 3 or 4, IDH1-mutant and ATRX-lost. With respect to this clone: Its target is unknown.

Method: immunoSEQ multiplex PCR; TCRdb's copy keeps in-frame clones and lacks some. The repertoire holds just under 95,000 clones, with around 80% as singletons. The TCR originated in a man in his forties with glioma. The sequencing here drew on PBMCs, taken from a glioma patient treated with radiotherapy, temozolomide or both. The chain has TRBV19 and TRBJ2-7; no firm D call. CDR3: CASSQSHEQYF. In nucleotides, the CDR3 is TGTGCCAGTAGCCAGAGTCACGAGCAGTACTTC. The variable domain in full, completed from reference TRBV19 and TRBJ2-7, reads DGGITQSPKYLFRKEGQNVTLSCEQNLNHDAMYWYRQDPGQGLRLIYYSQIVNDFQKGDIAEGYSVSREKKESFPLTVTSAQKNPTAFYLCASSQSHEQYFGPGTRLTVT.